A single sample gave rise to the 18 T cell receptor beta chains below, sequenced in a study of blood T cell repertoires in COVID-19. Assay used: immunoSEQ multiplex PCR; TCRdb lists only in-frame clones, some missing. The sample lists some 300,000 clones, about nine tenths seen once, with approximately 2.9% in the top ten. The specimen sequenced was PBMCs or T cells enriched from blood (not recorded which). Receptors were obtained from a woman aged 45-60 years who had been exposed to COVID-19.

The chain carries TRBV2 and TRBJ1-1; 8 bases line up with TRBD1. After removal of 2 bases from V and 6 bases from J, the junction contained 5 bases not matched to a gene. Germline V CDR1 and CDR2: SNHLY, FYNNEI. The CDR3 consists of 14 residues. As DNA, the CDR3 is TGTGCCAGCAGTGAACCAAGGACAGGGCCTGAAGCTTTCTTT. Residues: CASSEPRTGPEAFF.

This clone appeared a single time. The rearrangement joins TRBV2 to TRBJ2-6; D unclear. CDR3 length: 14 residues. CDR1 and CDR2 (germline): SNHLY, FYNNEI. The V end was cut by 9 bases, the J end by 0 bases, with 9 bases between. CDR3 bases: TGTGCCAGTTCACAGAGCTCTGGGGCCAACGTCCTGACTTTC. It codes for CASSQSSGANVLTF. The variable domain in full, completed from reference TRBV2 and TRBJ2-6, reads EPEVTQTPSHQVTQMGQEVILRCVPISNHLYFYWYRQILGQKVEFLVSFYNNEISEKSEIFDDQFSVERPDGSNFTLKIRSTKLEDSAMYFCASSQSSGANVLTFGAGSRLTVL.

The CDR3 reads CASSPTGGTYNEQFF. The CDR3, as DNA: TGTGCCAGCTCACCAACCGGGGGGACCTACAATGAGCAGTTCTTC. The rearrangement links TRBV18 to TRBJ2-1, with 7 bases identical to TRBD2. The ends lost 2 bases at V and 2 bases at J; junction bases unmatched: 3. The germline V gene encodes CDR1 KGHSH and CDR2 LQKENI. The CDR3 has 15 amino acids.

The rearrangement links TRBV11-2 to TRBJ2-3; TRBD1 agrees at 8 bases. The ends lost 5 bases at V and 2 bases at J; junction bases unmatched: 9. This CDR3 is built from 16 residues. Germline values: CDR1 SGHAT, CDR2 FQNNGV. CDR3 region: CASSDRTGRHTDTQYF. Written as DNA, the CDR3 is TGTGCCAGCAGCGACCGGACAGGGAGACACACAGATACGCAGTATTTT.

The genes are TRBV19 and TRBJ1-2; TRBD1 agrees at 10 bases. The CDR3 runs to 13 residues. Germline V gene sequence: CDR1 LNHDA, CDR2 SQIVND (reference sequence). With V trimmed by 5 bases and J by 4 bases, 1 base remained unmatched. CDR3 sequence (DNA): TGTGCCAGTAGTCGGGACAGGGGCTATGGCTACACCTTC. Protein sequence: CASSRDRGYGYTF.

The gene calls are TRBV7-2 and TRBJ1-2, with 9 bases matching TRBD1. The CDR3 extends over 15 amino acids. CDR1 SGHTA and CDR2 FQGNSA come from the germline V gene. J was trimmed by 4 bases and V by 5 bases; bases with no gene match: 8. The CDR3 DNA follows: TGTGCCAGCAGCCCAAGGACAGGGGCGTCCTATGGCTACACCTTC. Protein sequence: CASSPRTGASYGYTF.

The chain recombines TRBV7-2 with TRBJ2-7; possible D gene TRBD1, 6 bases. The CDR3 has 16 amino acids. Germline values: CDR1 SGHTA, CDR2 FQGNSA. V shed 0 bases and J shed 6 bases, with 18 bases lying between them. The CDR3 reads CASSLALGQGSVEQYF. In DNA, the CDR3 is TGTGCCAGCAGCTTAGCGCTCGGTCAGGGGAGTGTCGAGCAGTACTTC.

This clone was found once. The chain couples TRBV6-5 to TRBJ2-5; tentative D call: TRBD2 (7 bases). Germline CDR1 reads MNHEY; CDR2 reads SVGAGI. The CDR3 is 15 amino acids. Trimming removed 6 bases at V and 5 bases at J, with 19 bases between. The CDR3 sequence is CASSIGWGGLETQYF. CDR3 nucleotides: TGTGCCAGCAGCATTGGTTGGGGGGGCCTGGAGACCCAGTACTTC.

J is TRBJ1-5 and V is TRBV19, with unresolved D. The CDR3 has 17 amino acids. Germline loops: CDR1 LNHDA, CDR2 SQIVND (reference sequence). Trimming shortened V by 8 bases and J by 2 bases, and 22 bases separated the two germline ends. The CDR3 is CASPNRAGRGGNQPQHF. The DNA for the CDR3 is TGTGCCAGTCCCAATAGGGCGGGCCGCGGGGGCAATCAGCCCCAGCATTTT.

For the CDR3, the DNA is TGTGCCAGCAGTTTGACCGGGACAGGGTTTAATCAGCCCCAGCATTTT. Translated: CASSLTGTGFNQPQHF. V is TRBV28 and J is TRBJ1-5; 9 nucleotides align to TRBD1. Germline V gene lookup returns CDR1 MDHEN and CDR2 SYDVKM. This CDR3 spans 16 amino acids. V shed 3 bases, J shed 4 bases, and the junction held 7 bases outside the gene matches.

The chain joins TRBV28 to TRBJ1-6, with 8 bases that match TRBD1. This CDR3 has 17 residues. Per germline, CDR1 MDHEN and CDR2 SYDVKM. Unmatched junction bases numbered 8, after V lost 7 bases and J lost 0 bases. The CDR3 loop reads CASKKTGGNSYNSPLHF. The CDR3 nucleotides read TGTGCCAGCAAGAAAACAGGGGGTAACTCCTATAATTCACCCCTCCACTTT. Using reference TRBV28 and TRBJ1-6 for the parts outside the CDR3, the full variable domain is DVKVTQSSRYLVKRTGEKVFLECVQDMDHENMFWYRQDPGLGLRLIYFSYDVKMKEKGDIPEGYSVSREKKERFSLILESASTNQTSMYLCASKKTGGNSYNSPLHFGNGTRLTVT.

V and J are TRBV7-8 and TRBJ2-7; TRBD1 aligns across 7 bases. The CDR3 is 16 residues long. J gave up 2 bases and V 0 bases, and 7 bases lay outside the gene matches. CDR1 is SGHVS, CDR2 FQNEAQ, per germline. CDR3 protein: CASSLAPPGQPYEQYF. As DNA, the CDR3 is TGTGCCAGCAGCTTAGCCCCTCCGGGACAGCCCTACGAGCAGTACTTC.

The chain couples TRBV28 to TRBJ1-3; D not resolved. The CDR3 runs 17 residues. Trimming took 3 bases from V and 0 from J, leaving 15 bases between them. CDR1 and CDR2 from the germline V gene are MDHEN and SYDVKM. The CDR3 reads CASSLGGLKDSGNTIYF. The CDR3 DNA sequence: TGTGCCAGCAGTTTGGGAGGACTTAAGGACTCTGGAAACACCATATATTTT. The full variable domain, in which reference TRBV28 and TRBJ1-3 provide the parts outside the CDR3, is DVKVTQSSRYLVKRTGEKVFLECVQDMDHENMFWYRQDPGLGLRLIYFSYDVKMKEKGDIPEGYSVSREKKERFSLILESASTNQTSMYLCASSLGGLKDSGNTIYFGEGSWLTVV.

This chain uses TRBV2 with TRBJ1-5; 9 bases are a match to TRBD1. J lost 2 bases, V lost 8 bases, and 10 bases had no gene match. CDR1 is SNHLY, CDR2 FYNNEI, per germline. The CDR3 is 16 amino acids. The CDR3 nucleotides are TGTGCCAGCCGGACAGGGACAGGGCCTGGCAATCAGCCCCAGCATTTT. Its translation is CASRTGTGPGNQPQHF.

This chain links TRBV5-1 with TRBJ2-1; D is perhaps TRBD1 (6 bases). Trimming removed 4 bases at V and 1 base at J, with 15 bases between. Germline V CDR1 and CDR2: SGHRS, YFSETQ. This CDR3 is built from 16 residues. This chain's CDR3 is CASSKMTGASYNEQFF. Written as DNA, the CDR3 is TGCGCCAGCAGCAAGATGACAGGAGCGTCCTACAATGAGCAGTTCTTC.

The chain has TRBV7-9 and TRBJ2-3; D gene uncertain. CDR1 SEHNR and CDR2 FQNEAQ come from the germline V gene (reference sequence). The CDR3 totals 12 residues. V dropped 1 base and J dropped 7 bases, with 6 bases sitting between them. In DNA form, the CDR3 reads TGTGCCAGCAGCTTAGAACAGAATACGCAGTATTTT. This encodes CASSLEQNTQYF.

The J gene is TRBJ1-2, the V gene TRBV3-1 (or the pseudogene TRBV3-2), with 7 bases aligning to TRBD1. J was trimmed by 5 bases and V by 0 bases; bases with no gene match: 6. Germline V gene lookup returns CDR1 LGHDT and CDR2 YNNKEL (reference sequence). The CDR3 totals 15 residues. CDR3 protein: CASSQESTGTYGYTF. The CDR3 DNA follows: TGTGCCAGCAGCCAAGAATCGACAGGGACTTATGGCTACACCTTC.

The rearrangement links TRBV5-1 to TRBJ2-1; D call uncertain. With 0 bases removed from V and 3 bases from J, the gap between germline ends came to 7 bases. CDR1 is SGHRS, CDR2 YFSETQ, per germline. The CDR3 spans 14 residues. The CDR3 nucleotides read TGCGCCAGCAGCTTGGACAAAAACTACAATGAGCAGTTCTTC. It translates to CASSLDKNYNEQFF.